This T cell receptor (beta chain) was sequenced during a study of blood T cell repertoires in COVID-19 (dated by TCRdb to about 2020). Regarding the research as a whole: The collaborator samples originated in the United States, Italy and Spain and spanned the acute and convalescent phases of COVID-19. The prospective study material was composed of cDNA or gDNA derived from T cells, B-cell-depleted T cells, or PBMCs. The samples were drawn from two sources: the first 160 participants of the ongoing ImmuneRACE study, and approximately 1,300 subjects contributed by 6 global collaborators. The repertoires were made available in a free public database intended to serve as a resource for research on the immune response to SARS-CoV-2. The sample metadata nearly always contained a de-identified subject ID, COVID-19 status, age in years and sex. Where available, HLA class I and class II types were taken from metadata supplied by the sample provider and were not determined by assay-based typing. The dataset comprised deeply sampled blood TCRbeta repertoires from subjects exposed to, actively infected with, or recovered from COVID-19. What the research found in general, with its limitations: How much clinical and demographic metadata was included differed by source and by participant, and the metadata was provided uncurated.

With regard to this clone: It has no known antigen specificity. There are no base qualities to consult, and no much larger clone falls within one base.

TCRbeta CDR3 regions were amplified from genomic DNA using the immunoSEQ Assay, a bias-controlled multiplex PCR. On the authors' methods: The number of nucleated cells in each sample was estimated from the amplification of reference gene primers within the assay. Sequence reads were collapsed and filtered to measure the absolute abundance of every unique TCRbeta CDR3 rearrangement. For each sample, productive Simpson clonality was calculated by taking the square root of Simpson's diversity index across productive rearrangements. TCRdb retrieved this table from immuneACCESS and kept in-frame rearrangements only. Not all clones are present; in checked studies, unresolved V genes account for under half, and no reason is known for the remainder. That table gives V, J and clone size, and the DNA gave D and trimming. Across this sample there are 260,000 or so clones, with less than 85% seen only once. In total, the top ten clones hold 2% to 3% of the sample.

CDR1 MDHEN and CDR2 SYDVKM are derived from the germline V gene. The CDR3 runs 13 residues from the cysteine to the phenylalanine. The read is trimmed to its CDR3 DNA, 39 bases read in frame from base 1. V is shortened by 7 bases, J by 9 bases, and the region joining them spans 16 bases. Participants in the prospective study were aged roughly 18 to 89 years, lived in about two dozen United States geographic areas, and enrolled through a virtual design. To assign participants to cohorts, the prospective study relied on clinical history that participants themselves reported in a screening survey and a study questionnaire. Recovered participants in ImmuneRACE Cohort 3 were defined as having two consecutive negative NP/OP PCR tests, clearance from a healthcare professional, or resolution of symptoms. In the prospective study, whole blood, serum and a nasopharyngeal or oropharyngeal swab were collected from each participant by mobile phlebotomists. Prospective study participants could optionally give additional blood draws and questionnaires over an approximately 2-month period. Blood samples from the prospective study were shipped frozen or at room temperature prior to DNA extraction.

This clonotype was sampled from a woman aged 45-59 years who had recovered from COVID-19. Sequencing was carried out using PBMCs or T cells enriched from blood (not recorded which). The rearranged segments are TRBV28 and TRBJ1-3, and the D gene may be TRBD1, 5 bases matching. The sequenced DNA is TGTGCCAGCATAAGACCCTCGCAGGGCACCATATATTTT. This yields the protein CASIRPSQGTIYF.